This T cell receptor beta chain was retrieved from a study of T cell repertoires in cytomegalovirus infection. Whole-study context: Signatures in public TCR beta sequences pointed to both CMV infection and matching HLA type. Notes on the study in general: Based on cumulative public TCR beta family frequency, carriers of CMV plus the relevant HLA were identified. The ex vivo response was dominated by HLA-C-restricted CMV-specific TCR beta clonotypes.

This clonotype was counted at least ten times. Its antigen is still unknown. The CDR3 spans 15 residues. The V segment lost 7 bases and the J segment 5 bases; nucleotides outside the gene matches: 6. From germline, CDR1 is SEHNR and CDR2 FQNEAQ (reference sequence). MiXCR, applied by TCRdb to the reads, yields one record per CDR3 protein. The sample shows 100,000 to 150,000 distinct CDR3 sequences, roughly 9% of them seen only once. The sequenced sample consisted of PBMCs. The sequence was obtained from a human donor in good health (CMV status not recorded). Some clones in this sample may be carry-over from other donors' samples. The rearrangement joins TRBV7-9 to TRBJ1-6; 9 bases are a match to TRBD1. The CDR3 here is CASTGTGINNSPLHF. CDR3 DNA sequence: TGTGCCAGCACCGGGACAGGGATTAATAATTCACCCCTCCACTTT.